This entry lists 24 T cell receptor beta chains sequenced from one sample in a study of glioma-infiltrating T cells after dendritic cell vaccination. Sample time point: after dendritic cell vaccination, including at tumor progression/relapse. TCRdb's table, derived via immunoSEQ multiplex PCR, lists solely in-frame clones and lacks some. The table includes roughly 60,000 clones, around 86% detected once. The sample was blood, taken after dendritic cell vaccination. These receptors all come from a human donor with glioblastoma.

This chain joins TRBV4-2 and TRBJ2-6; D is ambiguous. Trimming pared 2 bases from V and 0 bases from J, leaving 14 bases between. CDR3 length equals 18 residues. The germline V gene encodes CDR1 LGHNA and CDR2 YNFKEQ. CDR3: CASSQFAEPRSGANVLTF. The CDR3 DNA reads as TGTGCCAGCAGCCAATTCGCGGAGCCCCGCTCTGGGGCCAACGTCCTGACTTTC.

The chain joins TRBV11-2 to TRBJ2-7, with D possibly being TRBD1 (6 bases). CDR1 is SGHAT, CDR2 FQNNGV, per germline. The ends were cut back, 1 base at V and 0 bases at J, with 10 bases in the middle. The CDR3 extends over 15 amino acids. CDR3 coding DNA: TGTGCCAGCAGCTTAGTATCGGACAGCTCCTACGAGCAGTACTTC. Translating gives CASSLVSDSSYEQYF.

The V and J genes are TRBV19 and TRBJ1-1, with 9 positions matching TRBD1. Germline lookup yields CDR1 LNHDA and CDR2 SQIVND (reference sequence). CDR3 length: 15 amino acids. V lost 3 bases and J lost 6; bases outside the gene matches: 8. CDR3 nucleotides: TGTGCCAGTAGTATCGGGAACAGGGGGCGCCCTGAAGCTTTCTTT. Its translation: CASSIGNRGRPEAFF.

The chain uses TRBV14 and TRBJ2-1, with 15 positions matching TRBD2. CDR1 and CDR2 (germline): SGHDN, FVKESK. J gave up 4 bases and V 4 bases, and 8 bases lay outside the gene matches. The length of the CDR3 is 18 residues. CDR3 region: CASSLERGLAGGYNEQFF. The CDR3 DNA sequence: TGTGCCAGCAGCCTAGAGCGGGGACTAGCGGGGGGATACAATGAGCAGTTCTTC.

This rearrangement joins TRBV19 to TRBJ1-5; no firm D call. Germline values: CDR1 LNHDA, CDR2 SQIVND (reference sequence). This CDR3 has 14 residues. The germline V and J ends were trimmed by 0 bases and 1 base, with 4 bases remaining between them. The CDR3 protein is CASSIDRSNQPQHF. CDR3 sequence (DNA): TGTGCCAGTAGTATAGACAGGAGCAATCAGCCCCAGCATTTT.

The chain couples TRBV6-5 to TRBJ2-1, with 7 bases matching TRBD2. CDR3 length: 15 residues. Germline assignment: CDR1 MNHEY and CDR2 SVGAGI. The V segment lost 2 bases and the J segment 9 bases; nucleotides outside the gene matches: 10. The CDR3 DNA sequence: TGTGCCAGCAGTTACCCTGGCGGGAGAACGGGTGAGCAGTTCTTC. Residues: CASSYPGGRTGEQFF.

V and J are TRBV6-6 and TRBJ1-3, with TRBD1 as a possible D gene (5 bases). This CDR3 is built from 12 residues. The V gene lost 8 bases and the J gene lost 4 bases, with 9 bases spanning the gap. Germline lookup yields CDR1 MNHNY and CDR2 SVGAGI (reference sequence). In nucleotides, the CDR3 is TGTGCCAGCGGGGGGTCGGGAAACACCATATATTTT. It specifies CASGGSGNTIYF.

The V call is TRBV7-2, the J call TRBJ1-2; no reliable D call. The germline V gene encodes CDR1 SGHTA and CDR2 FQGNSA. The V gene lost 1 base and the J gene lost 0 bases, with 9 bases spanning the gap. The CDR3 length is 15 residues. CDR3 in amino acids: CASSLDETANYGYTF. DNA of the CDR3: TGTGCCAGCAGCTTAGATGAAACAGCTAACTATGGCTACACCTTC.

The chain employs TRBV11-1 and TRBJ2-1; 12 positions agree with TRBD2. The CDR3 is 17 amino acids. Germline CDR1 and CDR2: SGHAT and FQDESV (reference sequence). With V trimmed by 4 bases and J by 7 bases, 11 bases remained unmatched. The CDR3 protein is CASSSRTSGINRNEQFF. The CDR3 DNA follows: TGTGCCAGCAGCTCTCGGACTAGCGGGATTAATCGGAATGAGCAGTTCTTC.

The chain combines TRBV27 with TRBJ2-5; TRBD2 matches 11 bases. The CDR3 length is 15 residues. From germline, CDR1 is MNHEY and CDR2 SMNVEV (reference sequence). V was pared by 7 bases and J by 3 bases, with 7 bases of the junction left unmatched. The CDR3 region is CASKLLAGEEETQYF. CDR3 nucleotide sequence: TGTGCCAGCAAACTACTAGCGGGGGAGGAAGAGACCCAGTACTTC.

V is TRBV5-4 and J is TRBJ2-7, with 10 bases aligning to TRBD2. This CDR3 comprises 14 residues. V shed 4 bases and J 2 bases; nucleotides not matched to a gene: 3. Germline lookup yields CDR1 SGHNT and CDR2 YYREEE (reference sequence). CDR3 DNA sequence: TGTGCCAGCAGCCCCGGACTAGCGGCCTACGAGCAGTACTTC. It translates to CASSPGLAAYEQYF.

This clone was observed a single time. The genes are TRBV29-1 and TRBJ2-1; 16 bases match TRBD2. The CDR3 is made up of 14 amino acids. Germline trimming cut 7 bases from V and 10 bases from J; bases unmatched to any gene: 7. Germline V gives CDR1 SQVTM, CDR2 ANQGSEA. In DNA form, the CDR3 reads TGCAGCGCCGCGGGACTAGCGGGGGGGCGGGAGCAGTTCTTC. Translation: CSAAGLAGGREQFF.

This chain's CDR3 is CASSLALRGGAGADTQYF. The CDR3 DNA reads TGTGCCAGCAGCTTAGCGTTACGGGGGGGGGCCGGCGCAGATACGCAGTATTTT. The J gene is TRBJ2-3, the V gene TRBV7-2; 8 positions match TRBD2. From germline, CDR1 is SGHTA and CDR2 FQGNSA. J gave up 4 bases and V 0 bases, and 12 bases lay outside the gene matches. The CDR3 is 18 amino acids.

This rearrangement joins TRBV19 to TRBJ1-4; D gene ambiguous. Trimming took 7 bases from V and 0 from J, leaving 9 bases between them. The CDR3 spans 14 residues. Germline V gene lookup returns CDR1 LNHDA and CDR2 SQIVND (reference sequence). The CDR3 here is CASTLTTTNEKLFF. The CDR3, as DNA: TGTGCCAGTACCCTGACAACAACTAATGAAAAACTGTTTTTT. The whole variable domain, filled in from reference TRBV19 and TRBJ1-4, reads DGGITQSPKYLFRKEGQNVTLSCEQNLNHDAMYWYRQDPGQGLRLIYYSQIVNDFQKGDIAEGYSVSREKKESFPLTVTSAQKNPTAFYLCASTLTTTNEKLFFGSGTQLSVL.

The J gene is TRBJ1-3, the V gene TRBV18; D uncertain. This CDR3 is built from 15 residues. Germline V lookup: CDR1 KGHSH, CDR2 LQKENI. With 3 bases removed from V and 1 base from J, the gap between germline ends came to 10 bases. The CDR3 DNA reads TGTGCCAGCTCACCTCAGGCACAGTCTGGAAACACCATATATTTT. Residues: CASSPQAQSGNTIYF.

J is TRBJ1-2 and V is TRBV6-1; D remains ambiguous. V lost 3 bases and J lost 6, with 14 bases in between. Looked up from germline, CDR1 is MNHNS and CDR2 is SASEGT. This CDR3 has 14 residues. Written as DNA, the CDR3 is TGTGCCAGCAGTGAGAGCGGGTCCGGTCATGGCTACACCTTC. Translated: CASSESGSGHGYTF.

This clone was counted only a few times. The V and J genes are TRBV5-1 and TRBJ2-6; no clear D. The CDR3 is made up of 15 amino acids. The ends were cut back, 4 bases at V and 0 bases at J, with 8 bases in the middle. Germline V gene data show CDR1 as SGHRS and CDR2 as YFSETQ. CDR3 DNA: TGCGCCAGCAGCCCTGGCCCCTCTGGGGCCAACGTCCTGACTTTC. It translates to CASSPGPSGANVLTF.

The CDR3 sequence is CASSPPLAGGLNEQFF. The CDR3 DNA is TGTGCCAGCTCACCACCCCTAGCGGGGGGCTTAAATGAGCAGTTCTTC. This chain links TRBV18 with TRBJ2-1; 11 nucleotides match TRBD2. Germline loops: CDR1 KGHSH, CDR2 LQKENI. The CDR3 is 16 residues long. The trim removed 0 bases at V and 7 bases at J, leaving 5 bases unmatched.

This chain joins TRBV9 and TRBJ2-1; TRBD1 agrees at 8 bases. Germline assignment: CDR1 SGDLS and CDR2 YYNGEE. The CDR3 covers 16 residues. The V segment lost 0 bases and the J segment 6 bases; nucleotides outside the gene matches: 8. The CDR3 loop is CASSVGTGRMSNEQFF. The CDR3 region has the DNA TGTGCCAGCAGCGTAGGGACAGGGAGGATGAGCAATGAGCAGTTCTTC.

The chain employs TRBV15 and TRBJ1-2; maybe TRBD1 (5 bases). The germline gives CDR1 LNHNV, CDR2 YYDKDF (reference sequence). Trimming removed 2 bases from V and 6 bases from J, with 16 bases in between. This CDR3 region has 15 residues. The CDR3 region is CATSRRQGVSDGYTF. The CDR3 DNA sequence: TGTGCCACCAGCAGACGCCAGGGTGTCAGTGATGGCTACACCTTC.

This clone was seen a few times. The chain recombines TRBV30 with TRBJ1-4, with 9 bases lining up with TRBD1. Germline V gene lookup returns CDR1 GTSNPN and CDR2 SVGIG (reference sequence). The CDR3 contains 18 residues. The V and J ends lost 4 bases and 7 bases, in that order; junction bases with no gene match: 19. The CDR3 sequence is CAWMHQQGANYVGEKLFF. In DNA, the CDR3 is TGTGCCTGGATGCACCAACAGGGGGCTAATTATGTAGGTGAAAAACTGTTTTTT.

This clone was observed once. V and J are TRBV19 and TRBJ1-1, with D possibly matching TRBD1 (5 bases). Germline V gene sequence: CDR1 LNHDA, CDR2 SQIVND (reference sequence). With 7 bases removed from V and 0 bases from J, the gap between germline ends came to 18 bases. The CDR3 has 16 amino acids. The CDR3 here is CASIRQTMLMNTEAFF. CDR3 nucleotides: TGTGCCAGTATCAGACAGACGATGCTCATGAACACTGAAGCTTTCTTT.

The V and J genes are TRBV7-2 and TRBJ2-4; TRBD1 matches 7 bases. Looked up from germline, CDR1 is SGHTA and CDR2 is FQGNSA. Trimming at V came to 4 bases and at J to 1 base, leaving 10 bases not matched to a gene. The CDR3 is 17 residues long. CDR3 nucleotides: TGTGCCAGCAGCTGGACGGGGACAGCACCTGCCAAAAACATTCAGTACTTC. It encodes CASSWTGTAPAKNIQYF.

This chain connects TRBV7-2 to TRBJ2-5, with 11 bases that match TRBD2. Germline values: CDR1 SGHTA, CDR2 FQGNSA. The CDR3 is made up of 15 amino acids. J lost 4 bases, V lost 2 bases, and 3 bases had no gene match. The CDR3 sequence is CASSLFSGGAETQYF. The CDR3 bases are TGTGCCAGCAGCTTATTTAGCGGGGGGGCAGAGACCCAGTACTTC.